A selection of T cell receptor beta chains follows, all from one sample in a study of shared clonotypes between healthy human individuals. Sequencing was performed with immunoSEQ multiplex PCR; in TCRdb, only in-frame clones are kept and a portion is missing. The sample lists more than 850,000 clones; about 84% were seen once. The sample comprised memory CD4+ T cells from PBMCs. The receptors originated from a man in his late teens or twenties in good health. Some clones in this sample may be carry-over from other donors' samples. Each CDR3 is given with its conserved first and last residue. The order of the fields is J gene, V gene, clone size, D gene, CDR3 protein, CDR3 DNA. D genes are given only for firm matches. Expanded clones get a size class; other rows say once, few or many, or leave the size out.

>TRBJ2-1|TRBV5-5|NA|TRBD2
CASSSGLAGGPVF
TGTGCCAGCAGCTCGGGACTAGCGGGAGGGCCTGTCTTC
>TRBJ2-2|TRBV11-2|NA|TRBD2
CASSSTSGRENTGELFF
TGTGCCAGCAGCTCGACTAGCGGGAGGGAGAACACCGGGGAGCTGTTTTTT
>TRBJ2-3|TRBV7-2|once|TRBD2
CASSYLGLAGGSPDTQYF
TGTGCCAGCAGCTACTTGGGACTAGCGGGAGGGTCCCCAGATACGCAGTATTTT
>TRBJ1-1|TRBV7-9|NA|NA
CASSSQSNTEAFF
TGTGCCAGCAGCTCTCAGTCGAACACTGAAGCTTTCTTT
>TRBJ2-1|TRBV2|few|TRBD2
CASSVERETYNEQFF
TGTGCCAGCAGTGTCGAGCGGGAGACCTACAATGAGCAGTTCTTC
>TRBJ2-1|TRBV5-5|NA|NA
CASSFGAGEQFF
TGTGCCAGCAGCTTTGGGGCAGGGGAGCAGTTCTTC
>TRBJ2-1|TRBV29-1|once|NA
CSVDPGSSSYNEQFF
TGCAGCGTTGACCCCGGGAGCAGCTCCTACAATGAGCAGTTCTTC
>TRBJ2-7|TRBV7-8|NA|NA
CASSSGLFYEQYF
TGTGCCTCATCTTCGGGCCTTTTCTACGAGCAGTACTTC
>TRBJ1-2|TRBV4-1|NA|TRBD1
CASSQNRGQPYGYTF
TGCGCCAGCAGCCAGAACAGGGGGCAACCCTATGGCTACACCTTC
>TRBJ2-3|TRBV4-1|NA|TRBD2
CASSQEWTSGRASTDTQYF
TGCGCCAGCAGCCAAGAGTGGACTAGCGGGAGGGCTAGCACAGATACGCAGTATTTT
>TRBJ1-1|TRBV18|NA|NA
CASSPASDTEAFF
TGTGCCAGCTCACCAGCCTCGGACACTGAAGCTTTCTTT
>TRBJ2-3|TRBV7-9|NA|TRBD2
CASSPPGLENTQYF
TGTGCCAGCAGCCCCCCGGGACTAGAAAATACGCAGTATTTT
>TRBJ2-2|TRBV4-2|NA|TRBD2
CASSQTSGRAPGELFF
TGTGCCAGCAGCCAAACTAGCGGGAGGGCCCCAGGGGAGCTGTTTTTT
>TRBJ1-1|TRBV5-1|NA|TRBD1
CASSLRPGGNTEAFF
TGCGCCAGCAGCTTGCGGCCAGGGGGGAACACTGAAGCTTTCTTT
>TRBJ1-5|TRBV27|NA|TRBD1
CASRLTGGGQPQHF
TGTGCCAGCAGACTGACAGGGGGAGGCCAGCCCCAGCATTTT
>TRBJ2-2|TRBV30|NA|TRBD1
CAWRGDRRRKTGELFF
TGTGCCTGGAGGGGGGACAGGCGTCGAAAAACCGGGGAGCTGTTTTTT
>TRBJ1-2|TRBV29-1|few|NA
CSVGDPLGAGYTF
TGCAGCGTCGGAGACCCCCTGGGGGCTGGCTACACCTTC
>TRBJ1-3|TRBV5-4|NA|TRBD1
CASSRQGTLGNTIYF
TGTGCCAGCAGCAGACAGGGGACCCTCGGAAACACCATATATTTT
>TRBJ1-5|TRBV2|NA|TRBD1
CASSEDRINQPQHF
TGTGCCAGCAGTGAGGACAGGATCAATCAGCCCCAGCATTTT
>TRBJ1-1|TRBV5-4|NA|TRBD1
CASSKITGGTEAFF
TGTGCCAGCAGCAAAATCACAGGGGGCACTGAAGCTTTCTTT
>TRBJ2-7|TRBV15|NA|NA
CATSRDLRGEQYF
TGTGCCACCAGCAGAGATCTCCGCGGCGAGCAGTACTTC
>TRBJ2-1|TRBV7-8|NA|NA
CASRWGASYNEQFF
TGTGCCAGCAGGTGGGGGGCGTCCTACAATGAGCAGTTCTTC
>TRBJ1-1|TRBV4-1|NA|NA
CASSRASGTEAFF
TGCGCCAGCAGCCGAGCTTCAGGGACTGAAGCTTTCTTT
>TRBJ1-3|TRBV2|NA|TRBD1
CASRQGSSGNTIYF
TGTGCCAGCAGACAGGGGAGCTCTGGAAACACCATATATTTT
>TRBJ1-1|TRBV29-1|few|TRBD1
CSATGDHMNTEAFF
TGCAGCGCTACAGGGGATCACATGAACACTGAAGCTTTCTTT
>TRBJ2-1|TRBV5-1|NA|NA
CASSLEVILDNEQFF
TGCGCCAGCAGCTTGGAGGTGATATTGGACAATGAGCAGTTCTTC
>TRBJ2-3|TRBV4-1|once|NA
CASSPQKSLTDTQYF
TGCGCCAGCAGCCCACAGAAATCCCTCACAGATACGCAGTATTTT
>TRBJ2-2|TRBV5-1|few|TRBD2
CASSLAGTSAPNTGELFF
TGCGCCAGCAGCTTAGCCGGTACTAGCGCCCCGAACACCGGGGAGCTGTTTTTT
>TRBJ2-6|TRBV4-1|NA|NA
CASSPSRGSGANVLTF
TGCGCCAGCAGCCCTTCTAGGGGCTCTGGGGCCAACGTCCTGACTTTC
>TRBJ2-3|TRBV5-1|NA|NA
CASSLEPTEDTQYF
TGCGCCAGCAGCTTGGAGCCCACCGAAGATACGCAGTATTTT
>TRBJ1-5|TRBV2|NA|NA
CASSKLRDGNQPQHF
TGTGCCAGCAGTAAGCTCAGGGACGGCAATCAGCCCCAGCATTTT
>TRBJ2-7|TRBV5-4|NA|TRBD2
CASSPGAGGAYEQYF
TGTGCCAGCAGCCCCGGAGCGGGAGGAGCCTACGAGCAGTACTTC
>TRBJ1-2|TRBV6-6|NA|NA
CASSDSTMGGYTF
TGTGCCAGCAGCGACTCGACGATGGGAGGCTACACCTTC
>TRBJ2-7|TRBV5-1|NA|NA
CASSFQSSLKGSEQYF
TGCGCCAGCAGCTTTCAGTCCAGCCTGAAAGGAAGCGAGCAGTACTTC
>TRBJ2-7|TRBV5-1|NA|NA
CASSSSGPDGGEQYF
TGCGCCAGCAGCTCGAGCGGCCCGGACGGGGGCGAGCAGTACTTC
>TRBJ2-1|TRBV5-1|NA|NA
CASRELGNNEQFF
TGCGCCAGCAGGGAGTTAGGGAACAATGAGCAGTTCTTC
>TRBJ1-1|TRBV6-5|once|NA
CASRPTGAVNTEAFF
TGTGCCAGCAGACCAACCGGGGCAGTGAACACTGAAGCTTTCTTT
>TRBJ2-7|TRBV9|NA|TRBD1
CASSGGTGAREQYF
TGTGCCAGCAGCGGCGGGACAGGGGCTCGGGAGCAGTACTTC
>TRBJ2-5|TRBV28|NA|NA
CASSFGQATQYF
TGTGCCAGCAGTTTTGGGCAAGCGACCCAGTACTTC
>TRBJ2-1|TRBV18|NA|NA
CASSPQRLSSYNGQFF
TGTGCCAGCTCACCACAGCGCTTAAGCTCCTACAATGGGCAGTTCTTC
>TRBJ2-7|TRBV5-1|NA|NA
CASSLVQNYEQYF
TGCGCCAGCAGCTTGGTGCAGAACTACGAGCAGTACTTC
>TRBJ1-4|TRBV9|once|NA
CASSVSPSQGNEKLFF
TGTGCCAGCAGCGTCTCCCCTAGTCAGGGGAACGAAAAACTGTTTTTT
>TRBJ2-1|TRBV30|NA|TRBD2
CAWTRTSGQNEQFF
TGTGCCTGGACTCGGACTAGCGGGCAGAATGAGCAGTTCTTC
>TRBJ2-5|TRBV7-8|NA|TRBD1
CASSTRTGRETQYF
TGTGCCAGCAGCACCCGGACAGGGAGAGAGACCCAGTACTTC
>TRBJ2-1|TRBV5-1|NA|NA
CASSLAPGAYNEQFF
TGCGCCAGCAGCTTGGCGCCGGGGGCTTACAATGAGCAGTTCTTC
>TRBJ1-5|TRBV2|once|TRBD1
CASHGLFGTGPGDQHF
TGTGCCAGCCACGGCCTATTCGGGACAGGCCCAGGGGACCAGCATTTT